The clone carrying this TCR beta chain qualifies as medium-sized. Its antigen is undetermined. Other DNA sequences of this sample code for an identical CDR3. Clones were sequenced by immunoSEQ multiplex PCR, and TCRdb holds only the in-frame ones, with some missing. There are roughly 58,000 clones in the sample; 70% to 85% occur only once, and 5% to 7.5% lies in the top ten. If patients had autoimmune disease history or systemic immunosuppression, they were excluded. There are 14 residues in the CDR3. The V end was cut by 2 bases, the J end by 4 bases, with 6 bases between. CDR1 is SGHTA and CDR2 is FQGNSA in the germline V gene. The sample is drawn from a study of OX40 agonist ivuxolimab in advanced cancers. Study at large: Patients received the agonistic anti-OX40 (CD134) antibody ivuxolimab. Patients received ivuxolimab, an intravenous treatment, every 2 weeks at 0.01 to 10 mg/kg.

Whole-study results and caveats: Undetermined was the antigen specificity of the expanded peripheral T cells.

The clonotype was recovered from an adult with an advanced solid tumor such as melanoma, head and neck, liver or kidney cancer. The chain carries TRBV7-2 and TRBJ2-6; D remains unclear. Sequencing used CD4+ or CD8+ T cells sorted from blood, obtained in a trial of the OX40 agonist ivuxolimab. The CDR3 bases are TGTGCCAGCAGCTTATCGTCCGGGGCCAACGTCCTGACTTTC. Residues: CASSLSSGANVLTF.